The 7 T cell receptor beta chains in this list originate from one sample, sequenced in a study of blood T cells in healthy people across ages. The use of a sample-barcoded 5' primer and a J-beta primer mix characterized a second PCR of 7 to 11 cycles. TCRdb reprocessed the 5' RACE reads with MiXCR, giving one entry per CDR3 protein. Of 1,800,000 or so distinct CDR3 sequences listed, about 39% are singletons. The sample consisted of blood. Receptors originate from a human donor in good health.

Comment on this clonotype: Mismatch with germline at one junction end may stem from a read error. In nucleotides, the CDR3 is TGTGCCAGCAGTTTAGCTGTTCTAGATATTACAGATGCGCAGTATTTT. It translates to CASSLAVLDITDAQYF. The chain is built from TRBV12-3 or TRBV12-4 and TRBJ2-3; the D is unclear. CDR3 length equals 16 residues.

V and J are TRBV20-1 and TRBJ1-2; TRBD1 matches at 7 bases. Germline V lookup: CDR1 DFQATT, CDR2 SNEGSKA (reference sequence). V shed 0 bases, J shed 4 bases, and the junction held 8 bases outside the gene matches. The CDR3 runs 15 residues. The DNA of the CDR3 is TGCAGTGCTAGAGATCTCTCAGGGGGGTCCTATGGCTACACCTTC. This gives the protein CSARDLSGGSYGYTF.

This chain uses TRBV7-3 with TRBJ2-5; 7 nucleotides agree with TRBD2. Germline V CDR1 and CDR2: SGHTA, FQGTGA. The CDR3 totals 15 residues. The V segment lost 3 bases and the J segment 1 base; nucleotides outside the gene matches: 5. CDR3 sequence: CASSLFASGQETQYF. The CDR3 bases are TGTGCCAGCAGCTTGTTCGCTAGCGGCCAAGAGACCCAGTACTTC. The variable domain in full, completed from reference TRBV7-3 and TRBJ2-5, reads GAGVSQTPSNKVTEKGKYVELRCDPISGHTALYWYRQSLGQGPEFLIYFQGTGAADDSGLPNDRFFAVRPEGSVSTLKIQRTERGDSAVYLCASSLFASGQETQYFGPGTRLLVL.

V is TRBV2 and J is TRBJ2-3, with D possibly TRBD2 on 6 matching bases. Trimming cost V 6 bases and J 6 bases, with 25 bases left between them. The CDR3 is made up of 17 amino acids. CDR1 is SNHLY and CDR2 is FYNNEI in the germline V gene. The CDR3 protein is CASREGFVANEADTQYF. The DNA of the CDR3 is TGTGCCAGCAGGGAGGGTTTTGTGGCTAACGAAGCGGATACGCAGTATTTT.

This chain uses TRBV9 with TRBJ2-2, with 9 bases identical to TRBD1. V shed 0 bases, J shed 7 bases, and the junction held 4 bases outside the gene matches. Germline V gene data show CDR1 as SGDLS and CDR2 as YYNGEE. The CDR3 contains 15 residues. The CDR3 loop reads CASSVGTGAIGELFF. The CDR3 region has the DNA TGTGCCAGCAGCGTAGGGACAGGGGCCATCGGGGAGCTGTTTTTT.

The rearrangement uses TRBV29-1 and TRBJ1-2; no firm D call. V lost 7 bases to trimming and J lost 7 bases, with 19 bases between them. Germline lookup yields CDR1 SQVTM and CDR2 ANQGSEA. This CDR3 is 13 amino acids long. In nucleotides, the CDR3 is TGCAGCGCCGATAATGCCCCACTGCCTGGCTACACCTTC. It encodes CSADNAPLPGYTF.

V gene TRBV20-1 combines with J gene TRBJ1-2; no definite D call. The length of the CDR3 is 12 residues. The germline V gene has CDR1 DFQATT and CDR2 SNEGSKA (reference sequence). The V end was cut by 3 bases, the J end by 8 bases, with 13 bases between. CDR3 loop: CSASRHTQGYTF. The CDR3 DNA reads TGCAGTGCTAGTAGACACACGCAGGGCTACACCTTC.